This TCR beta chain came from a study of T-cell memory formation after mild COVID-19. General observations from the study: Whereas later expanders leaned CD4+, clones contracting day 15 to 85 showed a balanced CD4/CD8 makeup. Researchers could not confirm that second-wave clones peaking on day 37 targeted SARS-CoV-2. Researchers report contracting CD4+ clones mostly in CM and EM, with CD8+ clones in EMRA.

TCRdb reprocessed the 5' RACE reads with MiXCR, giving one entry per CDR3 protein. The table has under 150,000 distinct CDR3 sequences, 20% to 25% seen once; the top ten hold approximately 40%. This clonotype was detected only a few times. Its cognate antigen is unknown. Germline CDR1 reads DFQATT; CDR2 reads SNEGSKA (reference sequence). The CDR3 has 13 amino acids. The ends lost 3 bases at V and 4 bases at J; junction bases unmatched: 6. The chain links TRBV20-1 to TRBJ2-7; 7 bases line up with TRBD1. The sequencing input was PBMCs or a T cell subset sorted from them (not recorded which). The TCR was taken from a man younger than 30 who had mild COVID-19 (a few samples of this study predate the infection). Cell type and time point are not known. CDR3 sequence: CSARTGYSYEQYF. The CDR3 nucleotides read TGCAGTGCTAGGACAGGGTATTCGTACGAGCAGTACTTC.